A single sample gave rise to the 32 T cell receptor beta chains below, sequenced in a study of human T cells and chemical hapten exposure (dated by TCRdb to the early 2020s). Libraries came from RACE. Sequencing took place on a NextSeq 500. TCRdb ran its own pipeline on the public reads, namely fastp trimming at Q25 and MiXCR clone calling, and kept in-frame beta chains. Each entry is one CDR3 protein sequence, shown with its most common DNA and genes. The sample includes tens of thousands of distinct CDR3 sequences, with less than 3.5% observed a single time. Jointly, the top ten make up 5.5% to 7.5% of the sample. The sample's time point label is to be understood as: patch test 2, 6 weeks after DPC sensitization. Per the publication, the treatment or condition label means: therapeutic diphenylcyclopropenone sensitization with weekly scalp DPC. This material consisted of whole blood, taken in connection with sensitization to the hapten diphenylcyclopropenone (DPC). The source of these receptors is a man aged 40-55 years with alopecia areata. Some clones in this sample may be carry-over from other donors' samples.

This clonotype was observed at least ten times. The chain carries TRBV12-3 or TRBV12-4 and TRBJ2-1; TRBD2 agrees at 8 bases. With 7 bases clipped from V and 0 bases from J, the junction kept 2 bases outside the gene matches. CDR3 length: 14 amino acids. The CDR3 DNA is TGTGCCAGCATGGCGGGGGGCTCCTACAATGAGCAGTTCTTC. This translates into CASMAGGSYNEQFF.

This clonotype was seen at least ten times. The chain combines TRBV6-2 or TRBV6-3 with TRBJ2-7, with 7 bases lining up with TRBD1. Losses at the gene ends were 7 bases for V and 1 base for J; bases not matched to a gene: 7. This CDR3 spans 14 amino acids. The germline V gene has CDR1 MNHEY and CDR2 SVGEGT. The CDR3 here is CASTEGTVSYEQYF. In DNA form, the CDR3 reads TGTGCCAGCACTGAAGGGACAGTTTCCTACGAGCAGTACTTC.

The J gene is TRBJ1-1, the V gene TRBV19, with D possibly matching TRBD1 (6 bases). CDR1 LNHDA and CDR2 SQIVND come from the germline V gene (reference sequence). The V end lost 3 bases, the J end lost 0 bases, and 8 bases lay between the germline ends. The length of the CDR3 is 14 residues. The CDR3 region is CASSIPGVNTEAFF. The DNA of the CDR3 is TGTGCCAGTAGTATTCCAGGGGTGAACACTGAAGCTTTCTTT.

In its sample, this clonotype was seen many times. The V gene is TRBV5-6, the J gene TRBJ1-1; D remains ambiguous. Germline V lookup: CDR1 SGHDT, CDR2 YYEEEE. The V gene lost 1 base and the J gene lost 5 bases, with 9 bases spanning the gap. This CDR3 has 13 residues. CDR3 amino acids: CASSLNGGTEAFF. As DNA, the CDR3 is TGTGCCAGCAGCTTGAATGGAGGGACTGAAGCTTTCTTT.

This clonotype was recorded many times. This sequence joins TRBV28 and TRBJ2-3, with 7 bases fitting TRBD1. V was pared by 6 bases and J by 3 bases, with 9 bases of the junction left unmatched. The CDR3 runs to 15 residues. Germline V gene data show CDR1 as MDHEN and CDR2 as SYDVKM. Here the CDR3 reads CASSRQGASTDTQYF. The CDR3 nucleotides read TGTGCCAGCAGCCGACAGGGAGCCTCGACAGATACGCAGTATTTT.

This clonotype was counted at least ten times. The chain uses TRBV28 and TRBJ1-5; 7 positions agree with TRBD1. Looked up from germline, CDR1 is MDHEN and CDR2 is SYDVKM. The CDR3 contains 14 residues. J was trimmed by 0 bases and V by 7 bases; bases with no gene match: 3. The DNA for the CDR3 is TGTGCCAGCAATCACAGGGGTAGCAATCAGCCCCAGCATTTT. It encodes CASNHRGSNQPQHF.

In this sample, this clonotype turned up many times. The chain carries TRBV20-1 and TRBJ2-1; D is uncertain. Trimming cost V 7 bases and J 3 bases, with 10 bases left between them. CDR3 length: 12 amino acids. Germline values: CDR1 DFQATT, CDR2 SNEGSKA (reference sequence). CDR3 coding DNA: TGCAGTGTGTCGGCTAGCTACAATGAGCAGTTCTTC. Translation gives CSVSASYNEQFF.

This clonotype was observed at least ten times. This chain connects TRBV7-8 to TRBJ2-5, with a tentative D call TRBD2 (5 bases). Germline CDR1 and CDR2: SGHVS and FQNEAQ. This CDR3 has 13 residues. The V end was cut by 3 bases, the J end by 3 bases, with 8 bases between. CDR3 coding DNA: TGTGCCAGCAGCTTGGCGACTAAAGAGACCCAGTACTTC. Protein: CASSLATKETQYF.

Ten or more counts support this clonotype. The gene calls are TRBV5-4 and TRBJ1-1; 7 bases are a match to TRBD1. Germline lookup yields CDR1 SGHNT and CDR2 YYREEE (reference sequence). V lost 4 bases and J lost 4; bases outside the gene matches: 7. CDR3 size: 14 residues. This CDR3 is CASSPRQGPTEAFF. The CDR3 nucleotides are TGTGCCAGCAGCCCCAGACAGGGCCCCACTGAAGCTTTCTTT.

This clonotype was picked up many times. The CDR3 DNA is TGTGCCAGCAGCTTAGTGGGAGGGGCCTCCTACAATGAGCAGTTCTTC. This encodes CASSLVGGASYNEQFF. This chain links TRBV7-3 with TRBJ2-1, with TRBD2 matching 7 bases. The V gene end was trimmed by 2 bases and the J gene end by 0 bases; junction bases not matched to a gene: 4. CDR1 and CDR2 from the germline V gene are SGHTA and FQGTGA. This CDR3 is 16 amino acids long. Based on the CDR3 plus reference TRBV7-3 and TRBJ2-1, the full variable domain is GAGVSQTPSNKVTEKGKYVELRCDPISGHTALYWYRQSLGQGPEFLIYFQGTGAADDSGLPNDRFFAVRPEGSVSTLKIQRTERGDSAVYLCASSLVGGASYNEQFFGPGTRLTVL.

The table lists this clonotype with many counts. V and J are TRBV7-9 and TRBJ1-4; the D is unclear. V was pared by 7 bases and J by 8 bases, with 17 bases between. The V gene's germline CDR1 is SEHNR and CDR2 FQNEAQ (reference sequence). The CDR3 length is 14 residues. CDR3 sequence reads: CASTQSGRREKLFF. The DNA of the CDR3 is TGTGCCAGCACCCAGTCCGGGCGGCGCGAAAAACTGTTTTTT.

This clonotype was seen ten or more times. The V call is TRBV12-3 or TRBV12-4, the J call TRBJ2-7; D might be TRBD1 or TRBD2, each matching 5 bases. V was cut by 5 bases and J by 2 bases, with 13 bases left in between. The CDR3 has 14 residues. This chain's CDR3 is CASSPGANTYEQYF. CDR3 sequence (DNA): TGTGCCAGCAGTCCCGGGGCCAATACCTACGAGCAGTACTTC.

This clonotype was counted many times. The gene calls are TRBV7-9 and TRBJ2-2; D is perhaps TRBD2 (6 bases). Germline assignment: CDR1 SEHNR and CDR2 FQNEAQ (reference sequence). The CDR3 covers 12 residues. The CDR3 nucleotides are TGTGTCTTTACGGAGGGTACCGGGGAGCTGTTTTTT. It translates to CVFTEGTGELFF.

This clonotype has a count of ten or more. This chain connects TRBV12-3 or TRBV12-4 to TRBJ2-5; 9 bases are a match to TRBD1. Trimming cost V 3 bases and J 2 bases; bases outside gene matches: 10. CDR3 length: 17 residues. The CDR3 coding sequence is TGTGCCAGCAGTTTCGGTTGGACAGGGGATAAGCAAGAGACCCAGTACTTC. Translated, it gives CASSFGWTGDKQETQYF.

This clonotype was seen only a few times. V usage is TRBV4-1 and J usage is TRBJ2-3; either TRBD1 or TRBD2 may fit D (5 bases each). Per germline, CDR1 MGHRA and CDR2 YSYEKL. V lost 3 bases and J lost 3, with 10 bases in between. The CDR3 totals 14 residues. The CDR3 nucleotides are TGCGCCAGCAGCCAGATGGGGGTGACAGATACGCAGTATTTT. This translates into CASSQMGVTDTQYF.

In its sample, this clonotype was seen many times. The genes are TRBV7-6 and TRBJ2-3; D ambiguous. CDR1 and CDR2 from the germline V gene are SGHVS and FNYEAQ. V dropped 4 bases and J dropped 0 bases, with 5 bases sitting between them. This CDR3 is 13 amino acids long. The CDR3 DNA follows: TGTGCCAGCAGCTACGGTAGCACAGATACGCAGTATTTT. It encodes CASSYGSTDTQYF.

In its sample, this clonotype was seen many times. This chain uses TRBV10-3 with TRBJ2-7; TRBD1 matches at 8 bases. The CDR3 has 14 amino acids. V trimming: 6 bases; J trimming: 7 bases; junction bases outside the gene matches: 11. Germline CDR1 is ENHRY and CDR2 is SYGVKD. The CDR3 bases are TGTGCCATCAGCCCCCGAACAGGGGGAAATGAGCAGTACTTC. This sequence encodes CAISPRTGGNEQYF.

This clonotype showed up just a few times. The genes are TRBV20-1 and TRBJ1-6; D is unclear. Trimming stripped 3 bases from V and 8 bases from J, with 11 bases between. Germline CDR1 reads DFQATT; CDR2 reads SNEGSKA (reference sequence). The CDR3 covers 13 residues. CDR3 in amino acids: CSARNWGDSPLHF. CDR3 nucleotide sequence: TGCAGTGCTAGGAACTGGGGAGATTCACCCCTCCACTTT.

This clonotype appeared many times. The chain is built from TRBV6-2 or TRBV6-3 and TRBJ1-6; TRBD1 is a possible D gene (5 bases). Germline loops: CDR1 MNHEY, CDR2 SVGEGT. The CDR3 spans 15 residues. V was trimmed by 6 bases and J by 7 bases, leaving 16 bases between them. The CDR3, as DNA: TGTGCCAGCAGCCCTGGGACCCCTCCGAATTCACCCCTCCACTTT. Translated, it gives CASSPGTPPNSPLHF.

This clonotype is medium-sized within its sample. The V and J genes are TRBV10-3 and TRBJ2-7; 7 nucleotides match TRBD1. V trimming: 0 bases; J trimming: 5 bases; junction bases outside the gene matches: 10. CDR1 and CDR2 (germline): ENHRY, SYGVKD. The CDR3 sequence is 16 residues long. The CDR3: CAISESIGQAIHEQYF. The CDR3 coding sequence is TGTGCCATCAGTGAGTCGATAGGACAGGCGATTCACGAGCAGTACTTC.

This clonotype was recorded a few times. The genes are TRBV12-3 or TRBV12-4 and TRBJ2-7; TRBD2 aligns across 7 bases. V gave up 5 bases and J gave up 1 base; unmatched junction bases: 8. The CDR3 covers 15 residues. The CDR3 DNA is TGTGCCAGCAGTCGACTAGCAGCGGGTTCCTACGAGCAGTACTTC. It yields the protein CASSRLAAGSYEQYF.

This clonotype was seen at least ten times. V usage is TRBV7-9 and J usage is TRBJ2-3, with 7 positions matching TRBD2. Germline values: CDR1 SEHNR, CDR2 FQNEAQ (reference sequence). The CDR3 sequence is 14 residues long. V lost 5 bases, J lost 3 bases, and 5 bases stayed unmatched. In nucleotides, the CDR3 is TGTGCCAGCAGCCCCGTGCGGGAGACAGATACGCAGTATTTT. Amino acid sequence: CASSPVRETDTQYF.

This clonotype was recorded at least ten times. This chain connects TRBV3-1 to TRBJ2-4, with 8 bases identical to TRBD2. The V gene's germline CDR1 is LGHDT and CDR2 YNNKEL (reference sequence). CDR3 length equals 17 residues. J lost 3 bases, V lost 3 bases, and 10 bases had no gene match. CDR3 in DNA: TGTGCCAGCAGCCATCGTACTAGCGGAGGGGGCAAAAACATTCAGTACTTC. Protein sequence: CASSHRTSGGGKNIQYF. Full variable domain (missing parts from reference TRBV3-1 and TRBJ2-4): DTAVSQTPKYLVTQMGNDKSIKCEQNLGHDTMYWYKQDSKKFLKIMFSYNNKELIINETVPNRFSPKSPDKAHLNLHINSLELGDSAVYFCASSHRTSGGGKNIQYFGAGTRLSVL.

This clonotype has more than one count but fewer than ten. The genes are TRBV20-1 and TRBJ2-1; 10 bases line up with TRBD2. The germline V gene has CDR1 DFQATT and CDR2 SNEGSKA (reference sequence). CDR3 length: 16 amino acids. The trim removed 0 bases at V and 6 bases at J, leaving 8 bases unmatched. CDR3 nucleotide sequence: TGCAGTGCTAGAGAATTGGTAGCGGGAGGCTCCAATGAGCAGTTCTTC. Translated: CSARELVAGGSNEQFF.

At least ten counts were recorded for this clonotype. This chain joins TRBV27 and TRBJ1-1; possible D gene TRBD1, 6 bases. The germline V and J ends were trimmed by 11 bases and 10 bases, with 14 bases remaining between them. The CDR3 contains 10 residues. Germline CDR1 and CDR2: MNHEY and SMNVEV (reference sequence). The CDR3 coding sequence is TGTGCCGACAGGAGCCTGGGAGCTTTCTTT. Its protein is CADRSLGAFF.

This clonotype appeared many times. The chain uses TRBV6-6 and TRBJ1-1; D gene uncertain. CDR3 length: 11 residues. V lost 8 bases to trimming and J lost 4 bases, with 8 bases between them. Per germline, CDR1 MNHNY and CDR2 SVGAGI (reference sequence). The CDR3 spells CASSGSTEAFF. As DNA, the CDR3 is TGTGCCAGCTCCGGTTCCACTGAAGCTTTCTTT.

There are many counts of this clonotype. The chain carries TRBV24-1 and TRBJ2-3; TRBD1 matches at 7 bases. Unmatched junction bases numbered 0, after V lost 9 bases and J lost 1 base. The V gene's germline CDR1 is KGHDR and CDR2 SFDVKD. The CDR3 sequence is 12 residues long. The CDR3, as DNA: TGTGCCACCGGACAGGGCACAGATACGCAGTATTTT. Encoded protein: CATGQGTDTQYF.

This clonotype was seen ten or more times. This rearrangement joins TRBV10-2 to TRBJ1-2; D remains unclear. Per germline, CDR1 WSHSY and CDR2 SAAADI. The CDR3 is 12 residues long. V lost 8 bases, J lost 2 bases, and 9 bases lay in between. CDR3 sequence reads: CASLGGNYGYTF. The CDR3 region has the DNA TGCGCCAGCCTGGGAGGAAACTATGGCTACACCTTC.

The sample holds many counts of this clonotype. The rearrangement links TRBV20-1 to TRBJ1-1, with 9 positions matching TRBD1. Germline-derived CDR1 and CDR2 are DFQATT and SNEGSKA (reference sequence). Trimming at V came to 6 bases and at J to 0 bases, leaving 14 bases not matched to a gene. This CDR3 is built from 17 residues. The CDR3 DNA follows: TGCAGTGCCGACGATTTGGGACAGGGTTCGTTGAACACTGAAGCTTTCTTT. It yields the protein CSADDLGQGSLNTEAFF.

This clonotype occurred a few times. This chain connects TRBV7-2 to TRBJ1-3; no reliable D call. The CDR3 is made up of 13 amino acids. V lost 6 bases and J 1 base, leaving 7 bases between the germline ends. Germline V gives CDR1 SGHTA, CDR2 FQGNSA. The CDR3 region has the DNA TGTGCCAGCAGTAGTGCGTCTGGAAACACCATATATTTT. Translated: CASSSASGNTIYF. The whole variable domain, remainder taken from reference TRBV7-2 and TRBJ1-3, is GAGVSQSPSNKVTEKGKDVELRCDPISGHTALYWYRQSLGQGLEFLIYFQGNSAPDKSGLPSDRFSAERTGGSVSTLTIQRTQQEDSAVYLCASSSASGNTIYFGEGSWLTVV.

This clonotype has at least ten counts. The chain joins TRBV30 to TRBJ2-1; perhaps TRBD2 as D (6 bases). The CDR3 runs to 14 residues. The V gene lost 3 bases and the J gene lost 4 bases, with 13 bases spanning the gap. Germline values: CDR1 GTSNPN, CDR2 SVGIG (reference sequence). In DNA form, the CDR3 reads TGTGCCTGGAGGATGGCGGGGATATACAATGAGCAGTTCTTC. Its protein product is CAWRMAGIYNEQFF.

This clonotype was counted at least ten times. The chain carries TRBV25-1 and TRBJ1-5, with 8 bases identical to TRBD1. Germline V gene data show CDR1 as MGHDK and CDR2 as SYGVNS. V shed 5 bases and J 7 bases; nucleotides not matched to a gene: 4. The CDR3 runs 13 residues. The CDR3 is CASSPGGWQPQHF. In nucleotides, the CDR3 is TGTGCCAGCAGTCCAGGGGGCTGGCAGCCCCAGCATTTT.